Below are 21 T cell receptor beta chains sequenced from a single sample in a study of blood T cell repertoires in COVID-19. The method was immunoSEQ multiplex PCR; TCRdb's version includes in-frame clones alone and lacks a portion of them. Of hundreds of thousands of clones listed, roughly 80% were seen once; the top ten hold 4.8%. The sequencing input was PBMCs or T cells enriched from blood (not recorded which). These receptors came from a woman aged 45 to 65 who had been exposed to COVID-19.

This clone has a handful of counts. The rearrangement uses TRBV29-1 and TRBJ1-1; perhaps TRBD1 as D (5 bases). CDR3 length: 14 amino acids. Trimming removed 5 bases at V and 2 bases at J, with 15 bases between. The germline gives CDR1 SQVTM, CDR2 ANQGSEA. For the CDR3, the DNA is TGCAGCGTTACCCCTTGGACAACTAACACTGAAGCTTTCTTT. Protein: CSVTPWTTNTEAFF.

This clone was observed once. The gene calls are TRBV4-1 and TRBJ1-1; TRBD1 might be the D (6 bases). V dropped 4 bases and J dropped 4 bases, with 16 bases sitting between them. This CDR3 region has 15 residues. Germline CDR1 MGHRA, CDR2 YSYEKL. The CDR3 coding sequence is TGCGCCAGCAGCCCGCTTGGAACAGGGAGCACTGAAGCTTTCTTT. This codes for CASSPLGTGSTEAFF.

The DNA for the CDR3 is TGTGCCAGTAGGGACACAGCAGATACGCAGTATTTT. It translates to CASRDTADTQYF. The chain links TRBV3-1 (or the pseudogene TRBV3-2) to TRBJ2-3; TRBD1 is a possible D gene (6 bases). The V gene lost 9 bases and the J gene lost 4 bases, with 11 bases spanning the gap. This CDR3 has 12 residues. The V gene's germline CDR1 is LGHDT and CDR2 YNNKEL (reference sequence).

The chain recombines TRBV15 with TRBJ1-1, with D perhaps matching TRBD1 (5 bases). Germline V gene lookup returns CDR1 LNHNV and CDR2 YYDKDF (reference sequence). Trimming pared 4 bases from V and 3 bases from J, leaving 6 bases between. The CDR3 has 12 amino acids. The CDR3 loop is CATSTGYTEAFF. The CDR3 region has the DNA TGTGCCACCAGCACAGGGTACACTGAAGCTTTCTTT. The variable domain in full, with the rest retrieved from reference TRBV15 and TRBJ1-1, is DAMVIQNPRYQVTQFGKPVTLSCSQTLNHNVMYWYQQKSSQAPKLLFHYYDKDFNNEADTPDNFQSRRPNTSFCFLDIRSPGLGDTAMYLCATSTGYTEAFFGQGTRLTVV.

J is TRBJ2-2 and V is TRBV2, with TRBD2 matching over 12 bases. The CDR3 has 15 amino acids. CDR1 is SNHLY, CDR2 FYNNEI, per germline. The V segment lost 10 bases and the J segment 11 bases; nucleotides outside the gene matches: 14. For the CDR3, the DNA is TGTGCCAAATCTCGGACTAGCGGGGTAACAGGAGAGCTGTTTTTT. It yields the protein CAKSRTSGVTGELFF.

This clone appeared a few times. J is TRBJ2-7 and V is TRBV28; 7 nucleotides match TRBD1. The V gene's germline CDR1 is MDHEN and CDR2 SYDVKM. This CDR3 comprises 13 residues. V gave up 7 bases and J gave up 2 bases; unmatched junction bases: 5. The CDR3, as DNA: TGTGCCAGCAATCCGACAGGGCCCTACGAGCAGTACTTC. This gives the protein CASNPTGPYEQYF.

V and J are TRBV18 and TRBJ2-3; D perhaps matches TRBD2 (6 bases). The CDR3 runs to 15 residues. V was trimmed by 6 bases and J by 0 bases, leaving 13 bases between them. Germline loops: CDR1 KGHSH, CDR2 LQKENI. The CDR3 sequence: CASSFSSASTDTQYF. CDR3 sequence (DNA): TGTGCCAGCTCGTTCTCTAGCGCGAGCACAGATACGCAGTATTTT.

The rearrangement joins TRBV5-1 to TRBJ2-7, with TRBD1 matching 7 bases. V lost 0 bases to trimming and J lost 3 bases; unmatched junction nucleotides: 6. CDR1 is SGHRS and CDR2 is YFSETQ in the germline V gene. The CDR3 sequence is 15 residues long. In nucleotides, the CDR3 is TGCGCCAGCAGCTTGGGACAGGGTCGCTTCTACGAGCAGTACTTC. Translation gives CASSLGQGRFYEQYF.

This chain uses TRBV29-1 with TRBJ1-1; 7 bases match TRBD1. This CDR3 is built from 15 residues. The ends lost 6 bases at V and 7 bases at J; junction bases unmatched: 17. CDR1 is SQVTM and CDR2 is ANQGSEA in the germline V gene. CDR3 DNA sequence: TGCAGCGTGCAAGTTCCCGGGACAGCTTTCGGTGAAGCTTTCTTT. Protein sequence: CSVQVPGTAFGEAFF.

V gene TRBV5-4 combines with J gene TRBJ2-3, with a weak D call TRBD2 (6 bases). Between the trimmed V and J ends, which lost 4 bases and 7 bases, there was a span of 16 bases. Germline CDR1 reads SGHNT; CDR2 reads YYREEE (reference sequence). This CDR3 contains 14 residues. The CDR3 protein is CASSLGPAGNTQYF. The CDR3 nucleotides read TGTGCCAGCAGCCTCGGTCCGGCGGGAAATACGCAGTATTTT.

J is TRBJ1-1 and V is TRBV7-2; D gene uncertain. V lost 1 base and J 4 bases, leaving 10 bases between the germline ends. The CDR3 loop spans 14 amino acids. The V gene's germline CDR1 is SGHTA and CDR2 FQGNSA. CDR3 nucleotides: TGTGCCAGCAGCTTAGATCGGGGAGGCACTGAAGCTTTCTTT. Its protein is CASSLDRGGTEAFF. Based on the CDR3 plus reference TRBV7-2 and TRBJ1-1, the full variable domain is GAGVSQSPSNKVTEKGKDVELRCDPISGHTALYWYRQSLGQGLEFLIYFQGNSAPDKSGLPSDRFSAERTGGSVSTLTIQRTQQEDSAVYLCASSLDRGGTEAFFGQGTRLTVV.

The chain joins TRBV7-9 to TRBJ1-1; 8 bases agree with TRBD1. This CDR3 is 16 amino acids long. J lost 3 bases, V lost 0 bases, and 6 bases had no gene match. Germline CDR1 SEHNR, CDR2 FQNEAQ (reference sequence). The CDR3 here is CASSLAGTGDHTEAFF. In DNA, the CDR3 is TGTGCCAGCAGCTTAGCGGGGACAGGTGATCACACTGAAGCTTTCTTT.

This clone showed up just a few times. The V gene is TRBV6-6, the J gene TRBJ2-7; TRBD1 agrees at 7 bases. Germline CDR1 reads MNHNY; CDR2 reads SVGAGI (reference sequence). The CDR3 sequence is 14 residues long. V dropped 0 bases and J dropped 3; count of bases not matched to a gene: 2. The CDR3 loop is CASSYSRDSYEQYF. The DNA for the CDR3 is TGTGCCAGCAGTTACTCGAGGGACAGCTACGAGCAGTACTTC.

This chain connects TRBV18 to TRBJ1-4; tentative D call: TRBD1 (6 bases). The CDR3 totals 14 residues. Germline CDR1 reads KGHSH; CDR2 reads LQKENI. With 3 bases removed from V and 8 bases from J, the gap between germline ends came to 13 bases. The CDR3 is CASSPDQGSEKLFF. The CDR3 nucleotides read TGTGCCAGCTCACCCGACCAGGGGTCCGAAAAACTGTTTTTT.

This clone has more than one count but fewer than ten. This same CDR3 is encoded by further DNA sequences in the sample. The chain recombines TRBV6-4 with TRBJ1-1; 8 bases map to TRBD1. Germline loops: CDR1 MRHNA, CDR2 SNTAGT. The ends lost 9 bases at V and 4 bases at J; junction bases unmatched: 7. The CDR3 has 13 amino acids. The CDR3 region is CASRETGATEAFF. CDR3 DNA: TGTGCCAGTCGGGAGACAGGGGCCACTGAAGCTTTCTTT.

This chain connects TRBV5-4 to TRBJ2-1, with TRBD2 identical over 11 bases. The J segment lost 9 bases and the V segment lost 1 base, leaving 6 bases of the junction unmatched. The CDR3 consists of 15 residues. The germline CDR1 and CDR2 sequences are SGHNT and YYREEE (reference sequence). In DNA, the CDR3 is TGTGCCAGCAGCTTGACTAGCGGGGGTGTCGTTGAGCAGTTCTTC. This sequence encodes CASSLTSGGVVEQFF.

Details on this clone: Other nucleotide sequences in the sample specify the same CDR3. The gene calls are TRBV5-1 and TRBJ1-2; D gene uncertain. Deletions cut 0 bases from V and 2 bases from J, with 5 bases between. The CDR3 length is 13 residues. Germline CDR1 and CDR2: SGHRS and YFSETQ. As DNA, the CDR3 is TGCGCCAGCAGCTTGGCAGGAAACTATGGCTACACCTTC. This codes for CASSLAGNYGYTF.

The chain recombines TRBV27 with TRBJ2-1, with a weak D call TRBD2 (7 bases). The CDR3 sequence is 16 residues long. CDR1 and CDR2 from the germline V gene are MNHEY and SMNVEV (reference sequence). V shed 4 bases and J shed 7 bases, with 20 bases lying between them. The CDR3: CASSWGRAKGGNEQFF. The CDR3 nucleotides are TGTGCCAGCAGTTGGGGCCGGGCCAAGGGGGGGAATGAGCAGTTCTTC.

This clone was counted once. For the CDR3, the DNA is TGTGCCTGGAGTGTACTAGACGTGAACACTGAAGCTTTCTTT. As protein: CAWSVLDVNTEAFF. The V and J genes are TRBV30 and TRBJ1-1; unclear D gene. Germline CDR1 reads GTSNPN; CDR2 reads SVGIG (reference sequence). The CDR3 is 14 residues long. Trimming took 0 bases from V and 0 from J, leaving 8 bases between them.

J is TRBJ1-2 and V is TRBV9, with a weak D call TRBD1 (5 bases). V was clipped by 3 bases and J by 3 bases, with 9 bases between them. This CDR3 has 13 amino acids. Germline values: CDR1 SGDLS, CDR2 YYNGEE. The CDR3, as DNA: TGTGCCAGCAGCGAACAGGCTGACTATGGCTACACCTTC. Protein sequence: CASSEQADYGYTF.

The chain joins TRBV5-5 to TRBJ1-2; 9 bases are a match to TRBD1. Trimming took 4 bases from V and 4 from J; bases not matched to a gene: 20. The CDR3 is 19 residues long. Germline CDR1 is SGHKS and CDR2 is YYEKEE (reference sequence). The CDR3 reads CASSLGDRDRVRLSYGYTF. The CDR3 nucleotides read TGTGCCAGCAGCCTGGGGGACCGGGACAGGGTTCGGTTGAGCTATGGCTACACCTTC.